The rows below give T cell receptor beta chains drawn from one sample of a study of blood T cells in healthy people across ages. TCRdb passed the 5' RACE reads through MiXCR, listing each CDR3 protein once. Among some 1.8 million distinct CDR3 sequences, about 39% were seen once, and the ten largest hold more than 20%. The sample was blood. All receptors come from a human donor in good health. CDR3s include the opening cysteine and the closing phenylalanine or tryptophan. D genes are given only for firm matches. The size of a clone is reported for some rows only, either as once, few or many, or as a class for expanded clones.

v_gene: TRBV7-6
j_gene: TRBJ2-5
abundance: few
d_gene: TRBD2
CDR3aa: CASSSQWNGGQETQYF
CDR3nt: TGTGCCAGCAGCTCCCAGTGGAACGGGGGGCAAGAGACCCAGTACTTC

v_gene: TRBV29-1
j_gene: TRBJ2-7
abundance: few
d_gene: .
CDR3aa: CSVEAPGRDEQYF
CDR3nt: TGCAGCGTTGAGGCTCCGGGAAGGGACGAGCAGTACTTC

v_gene: TRBV4-3
j_gene: TRBJ2-7
abundance: few
d_gene: .
CDR3aa: CASSQWGPSYEQYF
CDR3nt: TGCGCCAGCAGCCAATGGGGCCCCTCCTACGAGCAGTACTTC

v_gene: TRBV7-2
j_gene: TRBJ1-5
abundance: .
d_gene: .
CDR3aa: CASQPTTGSRQPQHF
CDR3nt: TGTGCCAGCCAGCCCACGACAGGATCGAGGCAGCCCCAGCATTTT

v_gene: TRBV20-1
j_gene: TRBJ2-3
abundance: many
d_gene: TRBD2
CDR3aa: CSASLSGGGVEDTQYF
CDR3nt: TGCAGTGCTAGCCTCAGCGGGGGAGGTGTTGAAGATACGCAGTATTTT

v_gene: TRBV12-3/TRBV12-4
j_gene: TRBJ1-6
abundance: .
d_gene: .
CDR3aa: CASSKTGTPLHF
CDR3nt: TGTGCCAGCAGTAAGACAGGCACACCCCTCCACTTT

v_gene: TRBV12-3/TRBV12-4
j_gene: TRBJ2-7
abundance: many
d_gene: TRBD1
CDR3aa: CASSFGQGDYEQYF
CDR3nt: TGTGCCAGCAGTTTCGGACAGGGGGACTACGAGCAGTACTTC

v_gene: TRBV4-1
j_gene: TRBJ2-1
abundance: many
d_gene: .
CDR3aa: CASSQDGGISPYNEQFF
CDR3nt: TGCGCCAGCAGCCAAGATGGGGGGATTAGCCCCTACAATGAGCAGTTCTTC

v_gene: TRBV20-1
j_gene: TRBJ2-3
abundance: many
d_gene: TRBD1
CDR3aa: CSARDTGTGGGDTQYF
CDR3nt: TGCAGTGCTAGAGATACAGGGACAGGGGGTGGAGATACGCAGTATTTT

v_gene: TRBV28
j_gene: TRBJ2-7
abundance: .
d_gene: .
CDR3aa: CASRLGQYNEQYF
CDR3nt: TGTGCCAGCAGGTTAGGTCAATATAACGAGCAGTACTTC

v_gene: TRBV7-9
j_gene: TRBJ2-7
abundance: .
d_gene: TRBD1
CDR3aa: CASSPGVETGISEQYF
CDR3nt: TGTGCCAGCAGCCCTGGAGTAGAGACAGGGATAAGCGAGCAGTACTTC

v_gene: TRBV6-5
j_gene: TRBJ1-1
abundance: .
d_gene: .
CDR3aa: CASSSGRGMNTEAFF
CDR3nt: TGTGCCAGCAGTTCGGGGAGGGGGATGAACACTGAAGCTTTCTTT

v_gene: TRBV7-2
j_gene: TRBJ2-1
abundance: few
d_gene: .
CDR3aa: CASSARSYNEQFF
CDR3nt: TGTGCCAGCAGTGCGCGCTCCTACAATGAGCAGTTCTTC

v_gene: TRBV6-5
j_gene: TRBJ1-2
abundance: .
d_gene: .
CDR3aa: CTSSLHKRTAVYGYTF
CDR3nt: TGTACCAGCAGTCTCCACAAGCGTACAGCCGTCTATGGCTACACCTTC

v_gene: TRBV12-3/TRBV12-4
j_gene: TRBJ2-3
abundance: .
d_gene: .
CDR3aa: CASSRHPDTQYF
CDR3nt: TGTGCCAGCAGTAGGCACCCAGATACGCAGTATTTT

v_gene: TRBV4-3
j_gene: TRBJ2-3
abundance: .
d_gene: .
CDR3aa: CASSHDREGHTDTQYF
CDR3nt: TGCGCCAGCAGCCACGACAGGGAGGGACACACAGATACGCAGTATTTT

v_gene: TRBV29-1
j_gene: TRBJ2-5
abundance: few
d_gene: TRBD2
CDR3aa: CSVVTSGGETQYF
CDR3nt: TGCAGCGTTGTAACTAGCGGAGGAGAGACCCAGTACTTC

v_gene: TRBV6-5
j_gene: TRBJ1-1
abundance: .
d_gene: TRBD1
CDR3aa: CASSYSGGRRTEAFF
CDR3nt: TGTGCCAGCAGTTACTCAGGGGGCAGGAGGACTGAAGCTTTCTTT

v_gene: TRBV11-2
j_gene: TRBJ2-6
abundance: .
d_gene: TRBD1
CDR3aa: CASSLVLADRGFLSGANVLTF
CDR3nt: TGTGCCAGCAGCTTAGTACTAGCAGACAGGGGATTTCTCTCTGGGGCCAACGTCCTGACTTTC

v_gene: TRBV20-1
j_gene: TRBJ1-1
abundance: .
d_gene: TRBD1
CDR3aa: CSARVTGRFGNTEAFF
CDR3nt: TGCAGTGCTAGAGTGACAGGGCGTTTTGGGAACACTGAGGCTTTCTTT

v_gene: TRBV7-9
j_gene: TRBJ2-3
abundance: .
d_gene: .
CDR3aa: CASSLDASTQYF
CDR3nt: TGTGCCAGCAGCTTAGATGCGAGTACGCAGTATTTT

v_gene: TRBV29-1
j_gene: TRBJ1-1
abundance: .
d_gene: .
CDR3aa: CSVSGQIRLRGTEAFF
CDR3nt: TGCAGCGTTAGTGGTCAGATAAGACTGAGGGGCACTGAAGCTTTCTTT

v_gene: TRBV5-1
j_gene: TRBJ2-3
abundance: few
d_gene: .
CDR3aa: CASSLEQLTDTQYF
CDR3nt: TGCGCCAGCAGCTTGGAACAACTCACAGATACGCAGTATTTT

v_gene: TRBV20-1
j_gene: TRBJ2-4
abundance: .
d_gene: .
CDR3aa: CSAREGFGEQYF
CDR3nt: TGCAGTGCTAGAGAAGGGTTTGGTGAGCAGTACTTC

v_gene: TRBV29-1
j_gene: TRBJ1-1
abundance: many
d_gene: TRBD1
CDR3aa: CSVETGSATEAFF
CDR3nt: TGCAGCGTTGAGACAGGGTCGGCCACTGAAGCTTTCTTT

v_gene: TRBV6-5
j_gene: TRBJ2-1
abundance: .
d_gene: TRBD2
CDR3aa: CASSYFLAGEEFF
CDR3nt: TGTGCCAGCAGTTACTTTCTAGCGGGGGAAGAGTTCTTC

v_gene: TRBV7-9
j_gene: TRBJ2-1
abundance: few
d_gene: TRBD2
CDR3aa: CASSLGLAGATTYNEQFF
CDR3nt: TGTGCCAGCAGCTTAGGTCTAGCGGGGGCAACCACATACAATGAGCAGTTCTTC

v_gene: TRBV4-1
j_gene: TRBJ2-7
abundance: once
d_gene: .
CDR3aa: CASSQGELHPGSRYF
CDR3nt: TGCGCCAGCAGCCAAGGCGAACTCCATCCCGGTTCCCGGTACTTC

v_gene: TRBV6-6
j_gene: TRBJ1-4
abundance: few
d_gene: .
CDR3aa: CASSYSGRAANEKLFF
CDR3nt: TGTGCCAGCAGTTACTCTGGGCGGGCCGCGAATGAAAAACTGTTTTTT

v_gene: TRBV2
j_gene: TRBJ2-1
abundance: few
d_gene: .
CDR3aa: CASSQSRQEGEQFF
CDR3nt: TGTGCCAGCAGCCAAAGCAGACAGGAGGGTGAGCAGTTCTTC

v_gene: TRBV18
j_gene: TRBJ2-1
abundance: .
d_gene: .
CDR3aa: CASSLPPSTYNEQFF
CDR3nt: TGTGCCAGCTCACTACCTCCTTCCACCTACAATGAGCAGTTCTTC

v_gene: TRBV6-6
j_gene: TRBJ1-2
abundance: .
d_gene: .
CDR3aa: CASSYSTPPHYGYTF
CDR3nt: TGTGCCAGCAGTTACTCGACACCGCCCCACTATGGCTACACCTTC

v_gene: TRBV12-3/TRBV12-4
j_gene: TRBJ2-1
abundance: few
d_gene: .
CDR3aa: CASSLFSSGPTYNEQFF
CDR3nt: TGTGCCAGCAGTTTGTTTAGCAGCGGTCCTACCTACAATGAGCAGTTCTTC

v_gene: TRBV5-1
j_gene: TRBJ2-7
abundance: .
d_gene: .
CDR3aa: CASSLGGTEAEQYF
CDR3nt: TGCGCCAGCAGCTTAGGGGGGACAGAGGCCGAGCAGTACTTC

v_gene: TRBV15
j_gene: TRBJ2-6
abundance: .
d_gene: .
CDR3aa: CATSRASQGRANVLTF
CDR3nt: TGTGCCACCAGCAGAGCAAGCCAGGGGCGGGCCAACGTCCTGACTTTC

v_gene: TRBV29-1
j_gene: TRBJ2-5
abundance: .
d_gene: TRBD2
CDR3aa: CSVAGGGPGETQYF
CDR3nt: TGCAGCGTTGCTGGCGGGGGACCCGGGGAGACCCAGTACTTC

v_gene: TRBV4-2
j_gene: TRBJ2-1
abundance: few
d_gene: .
CDR3aa: CASSLERGNHNEQFF
CDR3nt: TGTGCCAGCAGCCTGGAACGGGGGAATCACAATGAGCAGTTCTTC

v_gene: TRBV20-1
j_gene: TRBJ2-5
abundance: .
d_gene: TRBD2
CDR3aa: CSVLSGGVQETQYF
CDR3nt: TGCAGTGTTCTTAGCGGGGGGGTCCAAGAGACCCAGTACTTC

v_gene: TRBV27
j_gene: TRBJ2-6
abundance: .
d_gene: .
CDR3aa: CASSLSWNLGANVLTF
CDR3nt: TGTGCCAGCAGTTTATCGTGGAACTTAGGGGCCAACGTCCTGACTTTC

v_gene: TRBV7-8
j_gene: TRBJ2-2
abundance: few
d_gene: TRBD1
CDR3aa: CASRGQGAGSGTGELFF
CDR3nt: TGTGCCAGCAGGGGACAGGGGGCCGGGTCAGGCACCGGGGAGCTGTTTTTT

v_gene: TRBV7-2
j_gene: TRBJ2-5
abundance: few
d_gene: .
CDR3aa: CASSSRSGRETQYF
CDR3nt: TGTGCCAGCAGCTCTCGGAGTGGGCGAGAGACCCAGTACTTC

v_gene: TRBV4-2
j_gene: TRBJ1-2
abundance: .
d_gene: .
CDR3aa: CASSQEGDNYGYTF
CDR3nt: TGTGCCAGCAGCCAAGAAGGGGATAACTATGGCTACACCTTC

v_gene: TRBV29-1
j_gene: TRBJ1-4
abundance: .
d_gene: .
CDR3aa: CSAQGPREKRFF
CDR3nt: TGCAGCGCTCAAGGTCCGCGAGAAAAACGGTTTTTT

v_gene: TRBV20-1
j_gene: TRBJ2-5
abundance: .
d_gene: .
CDR3aa: CSAKGGTQYF
CDR3nt: TGCAGTGCCAAAGGTGGGACCCAGTACTTC

v_gene: TRBV20-1
j_gene: TRBJ1-1
abundance: .
d_gene: .
CDR3aa: CSARPRDTEAFF
CDR3nt: TGCAGTGCTAGACCCAGGGACACTGAAGCTTTCTTT

v_gene: TRBV20-1
j_gene: TRBJ2-3
abundance: many
d_gene: .
CDR3aa: CSAIGDGDTQYF
CDR3nt: TGCAGTGCTATCGGGGACGGGGATACGCAGTATTTT

v_gene: TRBV5-5
j_gene: TRBJ2-3
abundance: .
d_gene: .
CDR3aa: CATLRQGTDTQYF
CDR3nt: TGTGCCACCTTAAGACAGGGCACAGATACGCAGTATTTT

v_gene: TRBV24-1
j_gene: TRBJ1-1
abundance: .
d_gene: TRBD1
CDR3aa: CATSDSGTGDTEAFF
CDR3nt: TGTGCCACCAGTGATTCCGGGACAGGGGACACTGAAGCTTTCTTT

v_gene: TRBV7-2
j_gene: TRBJ2-7
abundance: .
d_gene: TRBD1
CDR3aa: CASSLVYRGLYEQYF
CDR3nt: TGTGCCAGCAGCTTAGTATACAGGGGGCTCTACGAGCAGTACTTC

v_gene: TRBV18
j_gene: TRBJ2-6
abundance: .
d_gene: TRBD2
CDR3aa: CASSPRTSGGGGANVLTF
CDR3nt: TGTGCCAGCTCGCCGAGAACTAGCGGGGGAGGCGGGGCCAACGTCCTGACTTTC

v_gene: TRBV20-1
j_gene: TRBJ2-1
abundance: .
d_gene: .
CDR3aa: CSATTGRETQFF
CDR3nt: TGCAGTGCTACGACAGGGAGGGAGACCCAGTTCTTC

v_gene: TRBV9
j_gene: TRBJ2-1
abundance: few
d_gene: TRBD2
CDR3aa: CASSSSGGHIEQFF
CDR3nt: TGTGCCAGCAGCTCATCGGGGGGGCATATTGAGCAGTTCTTC

v_gene: TRBV28
j_gene: TRBJ2-5
abundance: .
d_gene: TRBD2
CDR3aa: CASSLRAGGYETQYF
CDR3nt: TGTGCCAGCAGTTTACGGGCGGGGGGTTATGAGACCCAGTACTTC

v_gene: TRBV2
j_gene: TRBJ1-3
abundance: .
d_gene: TRBD1
CDR3aa: CASGDRAGNTIYF
CDR3nt: TGTGCCAGCGGAGACAGGGCTGGAAACACCATATATTTT

v_gene: TRBV10-3
j_gene: TRBJ2-5
abundance: .
d_gene: .
CDR3aa: CAISGGVGETQYF
CDR3nt: TGTGCCATCAGCGGGGGAGTTGGGGAGACCCAGTACTTC

v_gene: TRBV4-1
j_gene: TRBJ2-7
abundance: .
d_gene: .
CDR3aa: CASSQDERAYEQYF
CDR3nt: TGCGCCAGCAGCCAAGATGAAAGGGCCTACGAGCAGTACTTC

v_gene: TRBV6-5
j_gene: TRBJ2-5
abundance: few
d_gene: .
CDR3aa: CASSRLQQETQYF
CDR3nt: TGTGCCAGCAGCAGACTCCAGCAAGAGACCCAGTACTTC

v_gene: TRBV20-1
j_gene: TRBJ2-3
abundance: .
d_gene: .
CDR3aa: CSARDRSRRADTQYF
CDR3nt: TGCAGTGCTAGAGATCGGAGTCGCAGGGCAGATACGCAGTATTTT

v_gene: TRBV28
j_gene: TRBJ1-4
abundance: .
d_gene: .
CDR3aa: CASSLRGSGEKLFF
CDR3nt: TGTGCCAGCAGTTTAAGGGGATCGGGGGAAAAACTGTTTTTT

v_gene: TRBV7-3
j_gene: TRBJ2-5
abundance: .
d_gene: .
CDR3aa: CASSLGSPGLETQYF
CDR3nt: TGTGCCAGCAGCTTAGGGTCCCCTGGCTTGGAGACCCAGTACTTC